The 26 T cell receptor beta chains presented below share a single source sample, sequenced in a study of blood T cells in healthy people across ages. PCR was performed a second time for about 6 to 12 cycles using a sample-barcoded 5' primer and a J-beta primer mix. TCRdb re-derived calls from the 5' RACE reads in MiXCR, one entry per CDR3 protein. This repertoire shows 700,000 or so distinct CDR3 sequences, about 20% found once; its top ten account for around a fifth. Sample: blood. The receptor source for this set is a man between 70 and 80 years old in good health.

This clonotype was counted between two and nine times. The chain carries TRBV5-1 and TRBJ2-5; no clear D. Trimming removed 0 bases at V and 2 bases at J, with 11 bases between. This CDR3 has 15 residues. CDR1 and CDR2 from the germline V gene are SGHRS and YFSETQ. As DNA, the CDR3 is TGCGCCAGCAGCTTGGTTGGCAGCAAACAAGAGACCCAGTACTTC. Translated, it gives CASSLVGSKQETQYF.

The gene calls are TRBV18 and TRBJ1-6; TRBD1 matches at 11 bases. The CDR3 length is 16 residues. Germline assignment: CDR1 KGHSH and CDR2 LQKENI. The V gene end was trimmed by 2 bases and the J gene end by 9 bases; junction bases not matched to a gene: 6. The CDR3 spells CASSPNTGTGGSPLHF. CDR3 coding DNA: TGTGCCAGCTCACCAAATACCGGGACAGGGGGTTCACCCCTCCACTTT. The full variable domain, its missing parts supplied by reference TRBV18 and TRBJ1-6, is NAGVMQNPRHLVRRRGQEARLRCSPMKGHSHVYWYRQLPEEGLKFMVYLQKENIIDESGMPKERFSAEFPKEGPSILRIQQVVRGDSAAYFCASSPNTGTGGSPLHFGNGTRLTVT.

This clonotype was detected only a few times. The gene calls are TRBV20-1 and TRBJ2-1, with 13 nucleotides matching TRBD2. The CDR3 consists of 14 residues. Per the germline V gene, CDR1 is DFQATT and CDR2 is SNEGSKA (reference sequence). Unmatched junction bases numbered 4, after V lost 6 bases and J lost 5 bases. DNA of the CDR3: TGCAGTGCGATCACTAGCGGGAGGGACAATGAGCAGTTCTTC. This gives the protein CSAITSGRDNEQFF.

The chain combines TRBV12-3 or TRBV12-4 with TRBJ1-4, with D hard to call. The CDR3 loop spans 14 amino acids. Trimming removed 6 bases at V and 10 bases at J, with 18 bases between. Here the CDR3 DNA reads TGTGCCAGCAGCAGAGAATCGTCTGGAGGAAAACTGTTTTTT. This encodes CASSRESSGGKLFF.

The chain links TRBV18 to TRBJ2-3; D may be TRBD1 or TRBD2 (6 bases each). The germline V and J ends were trimmed by 0 bases and 6 bases, with 10 bases remaining between them. The germline V gene encodes CDR1 KGHSH and CDR2 LQKENI. The CDR3 is made up of 14 amino acids. The CDR3 here is CASSPPPGGDTQYF. The CDR3, as DNA: TGTGCCAGCTCACCACCGCCCGGGGGCGATACGCAGTATTTT.

In this sample, this clonotype turned up a few times. The chain uses TRBV10-3 and TRBJ2-2; possible D gene TRBD1, 6 bases. CDR1 and CDR2 (germline): ENHRY, SYGVKD. This CDR3 is built from 13 residues. V was shortened by 7 bases and J by 5 bases, with 11 bases between the two germline ends. The CDR3 nucleotides are TGTGCCATCAAGGGGGACGTTACCGGGGAGCTGTTTTTT. Translating gives CAIKGDVTGELFF.

This clonotype was seen ten or more times. The chain employs TRBV2 and TRBJ2-5; D is uncertain. The CDR3 runs to 12 residues. Trimming cost V 3 bases and J 5 bases, with 7 bases left between them. Germline V gene sequence: CDR1 SNHLY, CDR2 FYNNEI. The CDR3 loop is CASSDELETQYF. CDR3 bases: TGTGCCAGCAGTGATGAGCTTGAGACCCAGTACTTC.

The chain has TRBV6-2 or TRBV6-3 and TRBJ2-4; 7 bases match TRBD2. Germline V gene sequence: CDR1 MNHEY, CDR2 SVGEGT. V trimming: 8 bases; J trimming: 2 bases; junction bases outside the gene matches: 9. CDR3 length equals 15 residues. The chain's CDR3 is CASYDRGGPKNIQYF. In DNA form, the CDR3 reads TGTGCCAGCTATGATCGGGGAGGGCCCAAAAACATTCAGTACTTC.

This clonotype was observed a handful of times. Written as DNA, the CDR3 is TGTGCCAGCAGTTACATGGACAGGCCGGGAGAGACCCAGTACTTC. This codes for CASSYMDRPGETQYF. The V and J genes are TRBV6-6 and TRBJ2-5; 7 bases agree with TRBD1. Germline V gene data show CDR1 as MNHNY and CDR2 as SVGAGI (reference sequence). CDR3 length equals 15 residues. The J segment lost 4 bases and the V segment lost 2 bases, leaving 7 bases of the junction unmatched.

This clonotype was observed once. The V and J genes are TRBV11-2 and TRBJ1-2; D remains unclear. Trimming left V 1 base short and J 0 bases short, with 6 bases between. This CDR3 comprises 14 residues. Germline CDR1 SGHAT, CDR2 FQNNGV. CDR3 bases: TGTGCCAGCAGCTTAGGTGTCACTAACTATGGCTACACCTTC. Translating gives CASSLGVTNYGYTF.

This clonotype was seen more than once but under ten times. The V gene is TRBV6-5, the J gene TRBJ1-1; 9 bases map to TRBD1. V trimming: 8 bases; J trimming: 3 bases; junction bases outside the gene matches: 4. The CDR3 has 13 residues. Germline V gene lookup returns CDR1 MNHEY and CDR2 SVGAGI. The CDR3 loop is CASRDREDTEAFF. The CDR3 DNA is TGTGCCAGCCGGGACAGGGAAGACACTGAAGCTTTCTTT.

This clonotype was observed a few times. DNA for the CDR3: TGTGCCAGCAGGGAGGGGGGAAACACAGATACGCAGTATTTT. Translation gives CASREGGNTDTQYF. This rearrangement joins TRBV28 to TRBJ2-3; D possibly uses TRBD1 or TRBD2 (6 bases each). Germline CDR1 is MDHEN and CDR2 is SYDVKM. The CDR3 totals 14 residues. V lost 6 bases and J lost 2, with 12 bases in between. Full variable domain (remainder filled in from reference TRBV28 and TRBJ2-3): DVKVTQSSRYLVKRTGEKVFLECVQDMDHENMFWYRQDPGLGLRLIYFSYDVKMKEKGDIPEGYSVSREKKERFSLILESASTNQTSMYLCASREGGNTDTQYFGPGTRLTVL.

The rearrangement links TRBV20-1 to TRBJ1-2, with D possibly matching TRBD1 (5 bases). The CDR3 is 17 residues long. The V gene lost 1 base and the J gene lost 0 bases, with 18 bases spanning the gap. Germline CDR1 reads DFQATT; CDR2 reads SNEGSKA (reference sequence). The CDR3 sequence is CSARVVSGASANYGYTF. CDR3 sequence (DNA): TGCAGTGCTAGAGTAGTCTCTGGGGCGAGCGCTAACTATGGCTACACCTTC.

This clonotype was counted a few times. The V gene is TRBV20-1, the J gene TRBJ2-1; no reliable D call. The V end was cut by 0 bases, the J end by 0 bases, with 9 bases between. The CDR3 length is 15 residues. Per germline, CDR1 DFQATT and CDR2 SNEGSKA (reference sequence). CDR3 sequence reads: CSARDGRSSYNEQFF. Here the CDR3 DNA reads TGCAGTGCTAGAGATGGCAGGAGCTCCTACAATGAGCAGTTCTTC.

The J gene is TRBJ2-2, the V gene TRBV12-5; 7 positions agree with TRBD1. This CDR3 has 16 amino acids. The J segment lost 8 bases and the V segment lost 1 base, leaving 10 bases of the junction unmatched. Germline V lookup: CDR1 LGHNT, CDR2 FRNRAP. The CDR3 DNA is TGTGCTAGTGGTTTGGCCTATCAAGACAGGGTGGGGGAGCTGTTTTTT. Translating it yields CASGLAYQDRVGELFF.

In its sample, this clonotype was seen many times. This rearrangement joins TRBV19 to TRBJ2-1, with 8 bases identical to TRBD1. V trimming: 4 bases; J trimming: 6 bases; junction bases outside the gene matches: 5. Germline lookup yields CDR1 LNHDA and CDR2 SQIVND (reference sequence). This CDR3 is 14 amino acids long. The CDR3 DNA follows: TGTGCCAGTAGTAATCAGGGGGCGCGCAATGAGCAGTTCTTC. Translated: CASSNQGARNEQFF.

The CDR3 loop is CATSNVGGPNEQYF. DNA for the CDR3: TGTGCCACCAGCAACGTCGGGGGACCCAACGAGCAGTACTTC. The chain uses TRBV15 and TRBJ2-7, with D possibly being TRBD2 (6 bases). Trimming cost V 4 bases and J 5 bases, with 15 bases left between them. The length of the CDR3 is 14 residues. The germline CDR1 and CDR2 sequences are LNHNV and YYDKDF (reference sequence).

This clonotype was counted a few times. The chain uses TRBV6-5 and TRBJ2-5; D is unclear. This CDR3 comprises 15 residues. The ends were cut back, 4 bases at V and 2 bases at J, with 14 bases in the middle. In germline, CDR1 is MNHEY, CDR2 SVGAGI. CDR3 bases: TGTGCCAGCAGTTCTCCGAGAGGACCACAAGAGACCCAGTACTTC. It encodes CASSSPRGPQETQYF.

The gene calls are TRBV13 and TRBJ2-3; TRBD1 aligns across 9 bases. Germline V lookup: CDR1 PRHDT, CDR2 FYEKMQ (reference sequence). Germline trimming cut 5 bases from V and 4 bases from J; bases unmatched to any gene: 19. The CDR3 is 19 residues long. The CDR3 DNA is TGTGCCAGCAGCGAACCGGGACAGGGTTTGTTCGGATTCTCAGATACGCAGTATTTT. This encodes CASSEPGQGLFGFSDTQYF.

This clonotype was observed a single time. This sequence joins TRBV4-3 and TRBJ1-4; D remains ambiguous. Trimming took 0 bases from V and 9 from J, leaving 8 bases between them. Germline CDR1 is LGHNA and CDR2 is YSLEER. The CDR3 covers 13 residues. As DNA, the CDR3 is TGCGCCAGCAGCCAAGATTCGGGGAAAAAACTGTTTTTT. Protein: CASSQDSGKKLFF.

This chain links TRBV6-5 with TRBJ2-5, with 7 bases fitting TRBD1. V trimming: 5 bases; J trimming: 5 bases; junction bases outside the gene matches: 11. From germline, CDR1 is MNHEY and CDR2 SVGAGI. The CDR3 is 15 residues long. The CDR3 nucleotides read TGTGCCAGCAGTCTCGGGACAGTGGGTACGGAGACCCAGTACTTC. Residues: CASSLGTVGTETQYF.

On this clonotype: Mismatch with germline at one junction end may stem from a read error. The chain joins TRBV5-4 to TRBJ2-2; D assignment may be TRBD1 or TRBD2 (6 bases each). Per germline, CDR1 SGHNT and CDR2 YYREEE (reference sequence). This CDR3 is 16 amino acids long. The CDR3 protein is CASSLYTGAGSGEPFF. The CDR3 DNA is TGTGCCAGCAGCTTGTACACGGGGGCCGGGTCCGGGGAGCCGTTTTTT.

The chain uses TRBV15 and TRBJ2-4; no clear D gene. V gave up 1 base and J gave up 0 bases, with 13 bases separating them. Germline V gene lookup returns CDR1 LNHNV and CDR2 YYDKDF (reference sequence). The CDR3 covers 17 residues. The CDR3 nucleotides read TGTGCCACCAGCAGAGGAAACAGATTCGGAGCCAAAAACATTCAGTACTTC. Encoded protein: CATSRGNRFGAKNIQYF.

The rearrangement links TRBV7-2 to TRBJ2-5, with D perhaps being TRBD1 or TRBD2 (5 bases each). Trimming pared 6 bases from V and 5 bases from J, leaving 16 bases between. The CDR3 runs to 14 residues. CDR1 and CDR2 from the germline V gene are SGHTA and FQGNSA. CDR3 sequence reads: CASRVGRGQETQYF. CDR3 DNA sequence: TGTGCCAGCAGGGTAGGACGGGGCCAGGAGACCCAGTACTTC.

The V gene is TRBV20-1, the J gene TRBJ2-1; 11 nucleotides agree with TRBD2. The CDR3 extends over 15 amino acids. V lost 6 bases to trimming and J lost 1 base; unmatched junction nucleotides: 5. Per the germline V gene, CDR1 is DFQATT and CDR2 is SNEGSKA (reference sequence). CDR3 nucleotide sequence: TGCAGTGCGCCGACTAGCGGGGTATCCTACAATGAGCAGTTCTTC. Translated, it gives CSAPTSGVSYNEQFF.

Only a few counts were recorded for this clonotype. The rearrangement joins TRBV28 to TRBJ2-4; D possibly corresponds to TRBD1 (5 bases). The V gene's germline CDR1 is MDHEN and CDR2 SYDVKM. The CDR3 is made up of 18 amino acids. The V gene lost 10 bases and the J gene lost 0 bases, with 25 bases spanning the gap. Here the CDR3 reads CATFGAGMMGLAKNIQYF. The CDR3 DNA reads as TGTGCCACCTTCGGTGCAGGGATGATGGGTCTAGCCAAAAACATTCAGTACTTC. The whole variable domain, filled in from reference TRBV28 and TRBJ2-4, reads DVKVTQSSRYLVKRTGEKVFLECVQDMDHENMFWYRQDPGLGLRLIYFSYDVKMKEKGDIPEGYSVSREKKERFSLILESASTNQTSMYLCATFGAGMMGLAKNIQYFGAGTRLSVL.